The 9 T cell receptor beta chains below come from one sample, sequenced in a study of blood T cell repertoires in COVID-19. Sequencing was performed with immunoSEQ multiplex PCR; in TCRdb, only in-frame clones are kept and a portion is missing. The data contain 30,000 to 40,000 clones, roughly 80% of them seen just once; the ten biggest clones take up roughly 31%. The specimen sequenced was peripheral blood. Receptors were obtained from a man at least 80 years old with acute or convalescent COVID-19.

This rearrangement joins TRBV4-1 to TRBJ2-6; 7 bases map to TRBD1. Trimming cost V 4 bases and J 8 bases; bases outside gene matches: 11. Germline CDR1 is MGHRA and CDR2 is YSYEKL. This CDR3 is 16 amino acids long. The CDR3: CASSLTRQGYSNVLTF. The CDR3 DNA is TGCGCCAGCAGCCTAACACGACAGGGATACTCCAACGTCCTGACTTTC.

This rearrangement joins TRBV5-1 to TRBJ2-7; maybe TRBD2 (6 bases). CDR3 size: 13 residues. Germline V gene data show CDR1 as SGHRS and CDR2 as YFSETQ. V was trimmed by 7 bases and J by 6 bases, leaving 17 bases between them. The chain's CDR3 is CASGGQVWGEQYF. Here the CDR3 DNA reads TGCGCCAGCGGAGGGCAGGTTTGGGGCGAGCAGTACTTC.

The V gene is TRBV3-1 (or the pseudogene TRBV3-2), the J gene TRBJ2-2; TRBD1 matches at 7 bases. CDR3 size: 16 residues. The germline gives CDR1 LGHDT, CDR2 YNNKEL (reference sequence). The junction had 10 bases not matched to a gene; V was cut back by 2 bases and J by 7 bases. The CDR3 is CASSQRLTGKGGELFF. Written as DNA, the CDR3 is TGTGCCAGCAGCCAACGTCTGACAGGGAAGGGCGGGGAGCTGTTTTTT.

J is TRBJ2-1 and V is TRBV7-3, with 11 bases that match TRBD1. V was pared by 4 bases and J by 1 base, with 6 bases of the junction left unmatched. Germline V gene sequence: CDR1 SGHTA, CDR2 FQGTGA. The length of the CDR3 is 17 residues. The CDR3 coding sequence is TGTGCCAGCAGCTCCCACGGGACAGGGGGTTCCTACAATGAGCAGTTCTTC. Translated: CASSSHGTGGSYNEQFF.

The chain carries TRBV19 and TRBJ1-4; the match to TRBD1 covers 8 bases. From germline, CDR1 is LNHDA and CDR2 SQIVND (reference sequence). V shed 5 bases, J shed 3 bases, and the junction held 8 bases outside the gene matches. The CDR3 consists of 16 residues. As DNA, the CDR3 is TGTGCCAGTAGTCCCGGGACAGGCCGCCCTAATGAAAAACTGTTTTTT. It yields the protein CASSPGTGRPNEKLFF.

The chain combines TRBV5-1 with TRBJ1-6, with D possibly being TRBD1 (6 bases). Per the germline V gene, CDR1 is SGHRS and CDR2 is YFSETQ. V lost 7 bases and J lost 5, with 16 bases in between. CDR3 length: 15 residues. The CDR3 coding sequence is TGCGCCAGCGCCCCCCGGGCAGGGGATAATTCACCCCTCCACTTT. Translated, it gives CASAPRAGDNSPLHF.

The chain combines TRBV4-3 with TRBJ2-1; no reliable D call. Looked up from germline, CDR1 is LGHNA and CDR2 is YSLEER. The germline V and J ends were trimmed by 3 bases and 6 bases, with 12 bases remaining between them. This CDR3 is 14 amino acids long. The CDR3 sequence: CASSQNRVSNEQFF. The CDR3 DNA follows: TGCGCCAGCAGCCAGAATCGGGTCTCCAATGAGCAGTTCTTC.

The V gene is TRBV6-5, the J gene TRBJ1-1; 10 nucleotides agree with TRBD1. J gave up 10 bases and V 5 bases, and 7 bases lay outside the gene matches. The germline V gene encodes CDR1 MNHEY and CDR2 SVGAGI. The CDR3 sequence is 13 residues long. DNA of the CDR3: TGTGCCAGCAGTCGGGACAGGGGCTTTGGAGCTTTCTTT. Translation gives CASSRDRGFGAFF.

The rearrangement joins TRBV12-5 to TRBJ2-7; maybe TRBD1 (5 bases). CDR1 LGHNT and CDR2 FRNRAP come from the germline V gene. The CDR3 length is 14 residues. Between the trimmed V and J ends, which lost 1 base and 2 bases, there was a span of 9 bases. The CDR3 coding sequence is TGTGCTAGTGGTTTGGGAGGACAAACCTACGAGCAGTACTTC. It codes for CASGLGGQTYEQYF.